Listed below are T cell receptor beta chains from one sample, sequenced in a study of blood T cell repertoires in COVID-19. Produced via immunoSEQ multiplex PCR; TCRdb's table is partial and in-frame only. The sample contains about 150,000 clones, about 86% of which appear only once. The sample comprised PBMCs or T cells enriched from blood (not recorded which). These receptor sequences come from a man between 50 and 59 years old who had recovered from COVID-19. Each CDR3 is given with its conserved first and last residue. D genes are given only for firm matches. Part of the rows lack a size; the others show once, few, many or a class for expanded clones.

j_call	v_call	clone_size	d_call	cdr3_aa	cdr3_nt
TRBJ1-1	TRBV11-3	-	-	CASSLVGLWEPNTEAFF	TGTGCCAGCAGCTTAGTGGGGTTGTGGGAGCCGAACACTGAAGCTTTCTTT
TRBJ2-2	TRBV19	-	-	CASSSLSGTGELFF	TGTGCCAGTAGTAGTTTGTCAGGGACCGGGGAGCTGTTTTTT
TRBJ2-3	TRBV7-2	-	TRBD2	CASSFASGTSGTDTQYF	TGTGCCAGCAGCTTCGCCTCAGGGACTAGCGGCACAGATACGCAGTATTTT
TRBJ2-2	TRBV5-1	-	-	CASSLELISGTSTGELFF	TGCGCCAGCAGCTTGGAGTTAATATCCGGTACGAGCACCGGGGAGCTGTTTTTT
TRBJ2-7	TRBV18	few	TRBD1	CASSRTGYEQYF	TGTGCCAGCTCCCGGACAGGGTACGAGCAGTACTTC
TRBJ2-1	TRBV7-2	-	-	CASSLVALDSSYNEQFF	TGTGCCAGCAGCTTAGTCGCCCTGGACAGCTCCTACAATGAGCAGTTCTTC
TRBJ2-4	TRBV5-1	-	-	CASSSLGGVDIQYF	TGCGCCAGCAGCTCCCTCGGAGGGGTGGACATTCAGTACTTC
TRBJ1-6	TRBV3-1/TRBV3-2	few	TRBD1	CASSLDRGKNSPLHF	TGTGCCAGCAGCCTGGACAGGGGTAAGAATTCACCCCTCCACTTT
TRBJ2-5	TRBV7-9	-	-	CASSPQGVFSQTQYF	TGTGCCAGCAGCCCCCAAGGGGTTTTTTCGCAGACCCAGTACTTC
TRBJ2-3	TRBV29-1	few	TRBD2	CSVEGLAGGFTDTQYF	TGCAGCGTTGAAGGGCTAGCGGGGGGATTCACAGATACGCAGTATTTT
TRBJ1-2	TRBV27	once	TRBD1	CASSPTKRQGLRYGYTF	TGTGCCAGCAGTCCGACGAAAAGACAGGGTCTGAGGTATGGCTACACCTTC
TRBJ1-2	TRBV29-1	-	-	CSVEDTAYGYTF	TGCAGCGTAGAGGACACGGCCTATGGCTACACCTTC
TRBJ1-1	TRBV7-9	-	-	CASSPGYSTTEAFF	TGTGCCAGCAGCCCGGGATACAGTACCACTGAAGCTTTCTTT
TRBJ2-5	TRBV2	-	TRBD1	CASSIQGAQETQYF	TGTGCCAGCAGTATACAGGGGGCTCAAGAGACCCAGTACTTC
TRBJ2-7	TRBV6-1	-	-	CASSEREALEQYF	TGTGCCAGCAGTGAACGAGAGGCTCTCGAGCAGTACTTC
TRBJ2-7	TRBV18	-	-	CASSAGLLSYEQYF	TGTGCCAGCTCAGCGGGACTTCTCTCCTACGAGCAGTACTTC
TRBJ2-1	TRBV5-1	-	TRBD1	CASRLRTGEFYNEQFF	TGCGCCAGCAGACTAAGGACAGGGGAATTCTACAATGAGCAGTTCTTC
TRBJ2-5	TRBV10-2	few	TRBD2	CASSEIAGRETQYF	TGCGCCAGCAGTGAGATAGCGGGGCGAGAGACCCAGTACTTC
TRBJ1-2	TRBV19	-	TRBD1	CAIRDRANYGYTF	TGTGCCATTAGGGACAGGGCGAACTATGGCTACACCTTC
TRBJ1-1	TRBV5-1	-	-	CASSREGVSNTEAFF	TGCGCCAGCAGCAGAGAGGGCGTCTCAAACACTGAAGCTTTCTTT
TRBJ2-7	TRBV3-1/TRBV3-2	-	-	CASSQVGTPKAYEQYF	TGTGCCAGCAGCCAAGTCGGGACACCCAAGGCCTACGAGCAGTACTTC
TRBJ1-2	TRBV5-6	few	TRBD1	CASSSSSTGGLRGYTF	TGTGCCAGCAGCTCTTCCTCGACAGGGGGCTTGAGAGGCTACACCTTC
TRBJ2-1	TRBV15	-	-	CATRREGGRYNEQFF	TGTGCCACCAGGAGAGAGGGGGGGCGGTACAATGAGCAGTTCTTC
TRBJ2-7	TRBV7-9	-	TRBD1	CASSFVGPDRAFSYEQYF	TGTGCCAGCAGCTTCGTCGGTCCTGACAGGGCCTTCTCCTACGAGCAGTACTTC
TRBJ2-1	TRBV27	-	TRBD2	CASSQRGGNYNEQFF	TGTGCCAGCAGCCAGCGGGGGGGCAACTACAATGAGCAGTTCTTC
TRBJ1-2	TRBV30	-	-	CAWSVAPTGGYTF	TGTGCCTGGAGTGTAGCACCTACCGGGGGCTACACCTTC
TRBJ1-1	TRBV9	-	TRBD1	CASSVRDRGQGITEAFF	TGTGCCAGCAGCGTTCGGGACAGGGGGCAGGGAATCACTGAAGCTTTCTTT
TRBJ1-5	TRBV5-6	-	-	CASSLGALSNQPQHF	TGTGCCAGCAGCTTGGGGGCTTTAAGCAATCAGCCCCAGCATTTT
TRBJ1-1	TRBV9	-	-	CASSGGGSANTEAFF	TGTGCCAGCAGCGGTGGCGGATCGGCGAACACTGAAGCTTTCTTT
TRBJ2-3	TRBV11-3	-	-	CASSLDRLASQYF	TGTGCCAGCAGCTTAGATAGGCTAGCGTCGCAGTATTTT
TRBJ2-3	TRBV15	-	TRBD2	CATGTSVRTDTQYF	TGTGCCACCGGGACTAGCGTTCGGACAGATACGCAGTATTTT
TRBJ1-6	TRBV6-4	-	TRBD1	CASSEQPGQGTLHF	TGTGCCAGCAGTGAGCAACCGGGACAGGGGACCCTCCACTTT
TRBJ1-5	TRBV15	-	-	CATSRQNQPQHF	TGTGCCACCAGCAGACAAAATCAGCCCCAGCATTTT
TRBJ1-5	TRBV19	-	TRBD1	CASRETGGSNQPQHF	TGTGCCAGTAGGGAAACAGGGGGCTCCAATCAGCCCCAGCATTTT
TRBJ1-2	TRBV6-9	-	-	CASVPGSTYGYTF	TGTGCCAGCGTACCCGGGTCGACCTATGGCTACACCTTC
TRBJ2-5	TRBV2	-	TRBD1	CASSGQGVGQETQYF	TGTGCCAGCAGCGGACAGGGGGTAGGTCAAGAGACCCAGTACTTC
TRBJ2-5	TRBV18	many	TRBD2	CASSRLAGGPVETQYF	TGTGCCAGCTCGAGACTAGCGGGGGGGCCGGTAGAGACCCAGTACTTC
TRBJ2-7	TRBV3-1/TRBV3-2	-	TRBD1	CASSQDGWGTGGSEQYF	TGTGCCAGCAGCCAAGATGGGTGGGGGACAGGGGGCAGCGAGCAGTACTTC
TRBJ1-4	TRBV3-1/TRBV3-2	few	TRBD1	CASSQRDRGQSNEKLFF	TGTGCCAGCAGCCAACGGGACAGGGGGCAATCTAATGAAAAACTGTTTTTT
TRBJ1-2	TRBV5-1	-	TRBD1	CASSIGQGRGYTF	TGCGCCAGCAGCATCGGACAGGGTAGGGGCTACACCTTC
TRBJ2-7	TRBV9	-	-	CASSESGGKFDEQYF	TGTGCCAGCAGCGAGAGTGGAGGGAAGTTCGACGAGCAGTACTTC
TRBJ2-2	TRBV19	once	TRBD1	CASRTGSSNTGELFF	TGTGCCAGTAGGACAGGGTCCTCGAACACCGGGGAGCTGTTTTTT
TRBJ2-2	TRBV5-8	-	TRBD2	CASSFVPGGPGELFF	TGTGCCAGCAGCTTCGTCCCGGGGGGGCCCGGGGAGCTGTTTTTT
TRBJ1-4	TRBV20-1	-	-	CSASQGNGEKLFF	TGCAGTGCTAGTCAGGGGAACGGTGAAAAACTGTTTTTT
TRBJ2-7	TRBV3-1/TRBV3-2	-	-	CASSPRQAKIYEQYF	TGTGCCAGCAGCCCTCGACAGGCCAAGATCTACGAGCAGTACTTC
TRBJ2-1	TRBV9	-	TRBD2	CASSLIRGGLYNEQFF	TGTGCCAGCAGCCTAATACGGGGGGGCCTCTACAATGAGCAGTTCTTC
TRBJ1-2	TRBV4-1	-	TRBD1	CASSQAGGYYGYTF	TGCGCCAGCAGCCAAGCAGGGGGCTACTATGGCTACACCTTC
TRBJ1-6	TRBV6-1	-	-	CASSAGWGTYNSPLHF	TGTGCCAGCAGTGCGGGTTGGGGGACTTATAATTCACCCCTCCACTTT